The rows below give T cell receptor beta chains drawn from one sample of a study of OX40 agonist ivuxolimab in advanced cancers. This table comes from immunoSEQ multiplex PCR, and its TCRdb copy is limited to in-frame clones, with some not included. The sample has 35,000 or so clones; approximately 79% are singletons. The specimen comprised CD4+ or CD8+ T cells sorted from blood, sampled in a trial of the OX40 agonist ivuxolimab. These receptors were collected from an adult with an advanced solid tumor such as melanoma, head and neck, liver or kidney cancer. Both conserved end residues are part of each CDR3. The D gene is left open where the match is weak. Rows may omit the clone size; those that give it use once, few, many or a size class.

NA	TRBV28	TRBJ1-4	few	CASSSALGARNEKLFF	TGTGCCAGCAGTTCGGCGTTGGGGGCGAGGAATGAAAAACTGTTTTTT
NA	TRBV11-2	TRBJ2-1	NA	CASSITGHTYNEQFF	TGTGCCAGCAGCATTACAGGGCACACCTACAATGAGCAGTTCTTC
TRBD1	TRBV5-4	TRBJ1-6	once	CASSPGQGVRNSPLHF	TGTGCCAGCAGCCCTGGACAGGGAGTACGGAATTCACCCCTCCACTTT
NA	TRBV5-1	TRBJ2-7	NA	CASSLTAYEQYF	TGCGCCAGCAGCTTGACAGCCTACGAGCAGTACTTC
NA	TRBV6-1	TRBJ2-5	NA	CASSPTPQETQYF	TGTGCCAGCAGCCCAACACCCCAAGAGACCCAGTACTTC
NA	TRBV25-1	TRBJ1-6	NA	CASSESGTRNSPLHF	TGTGCCAGCAGTGAATCGGGGACACGGAATTCACCCCTCCACTTT
NA	TRBV18	TRBJ1-1	NA	CASSPDRLNTEAFF	TGTGCCAGCTCACCTGACAGGTTGAACACTGAAGCTTTCTTT
NA	TRBV14	TRBJ2-7	NA	CASSQSRRTVQYF	TGTGCCAGCAGCCAAAGCCGCAGGACAGTCCAGTACTTC
NA	TRBV15	TRBJ1-2	NA	CATSRDGGAGYTF	TGTGCCACCAGCAGAGATGGGGGGGCTGGCTACACCTTC
TRBD1	TRBV15	TRBJ2-4	NA	CATSRDGTGVAKNIQYF	TGTGCCACCAGCAGAGATGGGACAGGGGTAGCCAAAAACATTCAGTACTTC
NA	TRBV6-6	TRBJ1-1	NA	CASSLAQGRVHAFF	TGTGCCAGCAGTCTAGCCCAGGGAAGGGTGCACGCTTTCTTT
TRBD1	TRBV6-5	TRBJ1-6	NA	CASSRDRGRSPLHF	TGTGCCAGCAGTCGCGACAGGGGGCGTTCACCCCTCCACTTT
NA	TRBV6-5	TRBJ1-5	NA	CASKDSNQPQHF	TGTGCCAGCAAAGACAGTAATCAGCCCCAGCATTTT
NA	TRBV21-1	TRBJ2-3	NA	CASIDRGETDTQYF	TGTGCCAGCATTGACAGGGGGGAAACAGATACGCAGTATTTT
TRBD1	TRBV27	TRBJ1-6	NA	CASSPSPTGGYYNSPLHF	TGTGCCAGCAGTCCCTCCCCGACAGGGGGGTATTATAATTCACCCCTCCACTTT
TRBD2	TRBV7-2	TRBJ2-2	NA	CASSSGVAGTGELFF	TGTGCCAGCAGCTCTGGTGTAGCGGGGACCGGGGAGCTGTTTTTT
NA	TRBV4-1	TRBJ2-3	few	CASSQEELAGADTQYF	TGCGCCAGCAGCCAAGAGGAACTAGCCGGCGCAGATACGCAGTATTTT
TRBD1	TRBV7-6	TRBJ1-3	NA	CASSLGTGTLGNTIYF	TGTGCCAGCAGCTTAGGGACAGGGACACTAGGAAACACCATATATTTT
TRBD2	TRBV19	TRBJ2-3	NA	CASSPRTSGARNTQYF	TGTGCCAGTAGTCCCCGGACTAGCGGGGCTCGGAATACGCAGTATTTT
NA	TRBV7-8	TRBJ1-5	NA	CASSPDTDQPQHF	TGTGCCAGCAGCCCGGACACCGATCAGCCCCAGCATTTT
TRBD1	TRBV6-1	TRBJ2-1	NA	CASSGLFRGLYNEQFF	TGTGCCAGCAGTGGCCTTTTCAGGGGGTTGTACAATGAGCAGTTCTTC
TRBD1	TRBV5-1	TRBJ1-2	NA	CASSAQGARYGYTF	TGCGCCAGCAGCGCACAGGGGGCACGCTATGGCTACACCTTC
TRBD1	TRBV5-1	TRBJ2-7	NA	CASSSAGQGAREQYF	TGCGCCAGCAGCTCGGCGGGACAGGGGGCCAGGGAGCAGTACTTC
NA	TRBV5-8	TRBJ1-1	NA	CASSSYRESEAFF	TGTGCCAGCAGCTCCTACAGGGAATCTGAAGCTTTCTTT
TRBD1	TRBV15	TRBJ2-2	NA	CATSGRDSLLSGELFF	TGTGCCACCAGCGGCCGGGACAGCCTACTTTCCGGGGAGCTGTTTTTT
NA	TRBV6-5	TRBJ1-3	NA	CASRAPGGNTIYF	TGTGCCAGCAGGGCTCCTGGGGGAAACACCATATATTTT
NA	TRBV7-3	TRBJ1-1	few	CASSSGLNTEAFF	TGTGCCAGCAGCTCGGGCCTAAACACTGAAGCTTTCTTT
TRBD1	TRBV19	TRBJ1-6	NA	CASSRPGGRGGSPLHF	TGTGCCAGTAGTCGACCGGGGGGCAGGGGGGGCTCACCCCTCCACTTT